This T cell receptor (beta chain) originates from a study of shared clonotypes between healthy human individuals. Per the original data handling: Filtering was not the same, since immunoSEQ gave junction-only sequences without quality scores. The assay was immunoSEQ multiplex PCR, and TCRdb's table has in-frame clones only and misses some. D and trimming were read from the DNA, whereas the V and J calls and clone size are those reported in that table. The repertoire holds about 480,000 clones, with over 60% as singletons. There are 17 residues in the CDR3. V trimming: 5 bases; J trimming: 5 bases; junction bases outside the gene matches: 13. CDR1 SGHTA and CDR2 FQGTGA come from the germline V gene. The donors, all of them Caucasian adults, lived in Nashville, Tennessee.

The sequenced sample consisted of PBMCs. The chain combines TRBV7-3 with TRBJ2-4, with 9 nucleotides matching TRBD2. This clonotype was obtained from a woman between 35 and 50 years old in good health. Some clones in this sample may be carry-over from other donors' samples. The CDR3 spells CASSPGGSGSSQNIQYF. The DNA for the CDR3 is TGTGCCAGCAGCCCCGGTGGTAGCGGGAGTTCTCAAAACATTCAGTACTTC.